Presented here are 12 T cell receptor beta chains from one specimen sequenced in a study of spatial heterogeneity in lung cancer. TCRdb independently ran MiXCR on the 5' RACE reads; one entry per CDR3 protein. The data hold tens of thousands of distinct CDR3 sequences, with approximately 18% observed a single time. As for time point: sample taken at primary tumor resection. From tumor, nontumor lung or frozen PBMC, whole RNA was taken unsorted for sequencing. Sequencing used PBMCs, obtained at surgery. The receptors come from a male donor with early-stage non-small cell lung cancer.

This clonotype was seen at least ten times. This chain links TRBV4-3 with TRBJ1-1; 7 nucleotides agree with TRBD1. The germline gives CDR1 LGHNA, CDR2 YSLEER. The CDR3 totals 13 residues. Germline trimming cut 6 bases from V and 1 base from J; bases unmatched to any gene: 2. The CDR3 reads CASRDRQNTEAFF. CDR3 sequence (DNA): TGCGCCAGCAGGGACAGGCAGAACACTGAAGCTTTCTTT.

This clonotype was observed a handful of times. The chain joins TRBV3-1 to TRBJ2-1, with TRBD2 matching 13 bases. Per the germline V gene, CDR1 is LGHDT and CDR2 is YNNKEL (reference sequence). The CDR3 covers 16 residues. With 4 bases clipped from V and 5 bases from J, the junction kept 5 bases outside the gene matches. CDR3: CASSRTSGRAHNEQFF. Here the CDR3 DNA reads TGTGCCAGCAGCCGTACTAGCGGGAGGGCCCACAATGAGCAGTTCTTC.

The sample holds a few counts of this clonotype. This sequence joins TRBV5-1 and TRBJ2-1; either TRBD1 or TRBD2 may supply D (5 bases each). Germline CDR1 is SGHRS and CDR2 is YFSETQ. The ends were cut back, 3 bases at V and 11 bases at J, with 15 bases in the middle. The CDR3 extends over 13 amino acids. CDR3 sequence reads: CASSSFSGTKQFF. In DNA form, the CDR3 reads TGCGCCAGCAGCTCCTTTTCCGGGACCAAGCAGTTCTTC.

Many counts were recorded for this clonotype. The DNA for the CDR3 is TGTGCCAGTAGTATACTAGCGGCGTCGAATGAGCAGTTCTTC. Protein product: CASSILAASNEQFF. This chain connects TRBV19 to TRBJ2-1; the match to TRBD2 covers 7 bases. Unmatched junction bases numbered 5, after V lost 2 bases and J lost 7 bases. Germline values: CDR1 LNHDA, CDR2 SQIVND (reference sequence). The CDR3 has 14 residues. The full variable domain, rest sourced from reference TRBV19 and TRBJ2-1, is DGGITQSPKYLFRKEGQNVTLSCEQNLNHDAMYWYRQDPGQGLRLIYYSQIVNDFQKGDIAEGYSVSREKKESFPLTVTSAQKNPTAFYLCASSILAASNEQFFGPGTRLTVL.

This clonotype has just a few counts. This chain connects TRBV9 to TRBJ2-3, with D uncertain. V shed 0 bases and J shed 0 bases, with 8 bases lying between them. CDR3 length: 15 residues. CDR1 SGDLS and CDR2 YYNGEE come from the germline V gene. CDR3 loop: CASSVGSTSTDTQYF. Written as DNA, the CDR3 is TGTGCCAGCAGCGTAGGTTCCACCAGCACAGATACGCAGTATTTT.

A few counts support this clonotype. The chain carries TRBV28 and TRBJ1-2, with D possibly matching TRBD1 (5 bases). Trimming pared 5 bases from V and 3 bases from J, leaving 7 bases between. This CDR3 is 12 amino acids long. From germline, CDR1 is MDHEN and CDR2 SYDVKM. CDR3 coding DNA: TGTGCCAGCAGTGCGGGGGACTATGGCTACACCTTC. This sequence encodes CASSAGDYGYTF.

This chain uses TRBV11-1 with TRBJ2-3; D is unclear. This CDR3 spans 13 amino acids. Trimming shortened V by 2 bases and J by 4 bases, and 7 bases separated the two germline ends. The germline gives CDR1 SGHAT, CDR2 FQDESV (reference sequence). The CDR3 loop is CASSLMRADTQYF. As DNA, the CDR3 is TGTGCCAGCAGCTTAATGAGAGCAGATACGCAGTATTTT.

V gene TRBV19 combines with J gene TRBJ2-6; no clear D gene. The CDR3 totals 15 residues. CDR1 is LNHDA and CDR2 is SQIVND in the germline V gene (reference sequence). The germline V and J ends were trimmed by 3 bases and 15 bases, with 21 bases remaining between them. CDR3 nucleotides: TGTGCCAGTAGTATGCCCTCCTTTGGTAGGTTCGGCCTGACTTTC. It specifies CASSMPSFGRFGLTF.

This clonotype was counted between two and nine times. CDR3 loop: CASMWSLTDTQYF. The CDR3 nucleotides read TGCGCCAGCATGTGGAGCCTCACAGATACGCAGTATTTT. This chain connects TRBV5-1 to TRBJ2-3; no firm D call. The V end lost 6 bases, the J end lost 2 bases, and 10 bases lay between the germline ends. The CDR3 runs 13 residues. Germline V lookup: CDR1 SGHRS, CDR2 YFSETQ.

The rearrangement uses TRBV2 and TRBJ2-7, with D unclear. Germline-derived CDR1 and CDR2 are SNHLY and FYNNEI. The germline V and J ends were trimmed by 4 bases and 2 bases, with 9 bases remaining between them. The CDR3 is made up of 13 amino acids. The CDR3 DNA follows: TGTGCCAGCAGTGGGGGTTGGACCTACGAGCAGTACTTC. It specifies CASSGGWTYEQYF.

The rearrangement uses TRBV5-5 and TRBJ2-1; 7 bases fit TRBD1. There are 16 residues in the CDR3. Germline V CDR1 and CDR2: SGHKS, YYEKEE (reference sequence). J lost 0 bases, V lost 4 bases, and 7 bases had no gene match. The CDR3, as DNA: TGTGCCAGCAGCCTACCGGGACAGAGCTCCTACAATGAGCAGTTCTTC. Amino acids: CASSLPGQSSYNEQFF. Supplemented by reference TRBV5-5 and TRBJ2-1, the full variable domain reads DAGVTQSPTHLIKTRGQQVTLRCSPISGHKSVSWYQQVLGQGPQFIFQYYEKEERGRGNFPDRFSARQFPNYSSELNVNALLLGDSALYLCASSLPGQSSYNEQFFGPGTRLTVL.

This clonotype was seen a few times. This chain uses TRBV28 with TRBJ2-2; D is undetermined. The germline V gene encodes CDR1 MDHEN and CDR2 SYDVKM. Between the trimmed V and J ends, which lost 6 bases and 8 bases, there was a span of 7 bases. This CDR3 region has 11 residues. CDR3 nucleotide sequence: TGTGCCAGCAGATTGGTAGGGGAGCTGTTTTTT. Its protein is CASRLVGELFF.